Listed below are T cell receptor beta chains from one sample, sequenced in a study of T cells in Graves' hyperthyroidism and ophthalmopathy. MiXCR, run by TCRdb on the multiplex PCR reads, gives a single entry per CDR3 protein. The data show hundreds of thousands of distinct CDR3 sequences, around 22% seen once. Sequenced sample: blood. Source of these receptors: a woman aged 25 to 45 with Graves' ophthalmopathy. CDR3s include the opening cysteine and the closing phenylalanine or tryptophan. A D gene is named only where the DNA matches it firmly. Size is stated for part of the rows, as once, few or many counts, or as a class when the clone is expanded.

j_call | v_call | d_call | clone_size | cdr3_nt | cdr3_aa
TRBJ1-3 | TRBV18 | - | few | TGTGCCAGCTCACCTCAACAGACCTCTGGAAACACCATATATTTT | CASSPQQTSGNTIYF
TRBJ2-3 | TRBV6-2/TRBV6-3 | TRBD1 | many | TGTGCCAGCAGTACTCGGGGACAGGGTCCTCAGCGGGGCACAGATACGCAGTATTTT | CASSTRGQGPQRGTDTQYF
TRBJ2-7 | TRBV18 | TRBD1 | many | TGTGCCAGCTCACTTGGGACAGCTATACCCTACGAGCAGTACTTC | CASSLGTAIPYEQYF
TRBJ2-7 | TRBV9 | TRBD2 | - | TGTGCCAGCAGCGCTGGACTAGCGGGAGCCCACCAGTACGAGCAGTACTTC | CASSAGLAGAHQYEQYF
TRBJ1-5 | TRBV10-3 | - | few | TGTGCCATCAGTGAGGGGCGGATCAATCAGCCCCAGCATTTT | CAISEGRINQPQHF
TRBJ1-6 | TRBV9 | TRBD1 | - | TGTGCCAGCAGCGTAGAGGGGGCTCATTATAATTCACCCCTCCACTTT | CASSVEGAHYNSPLHF
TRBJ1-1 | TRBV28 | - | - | TGTGCCAGCAAGGGGCCCACTGAAGCTTTCTTT | CASKGPTEAFF
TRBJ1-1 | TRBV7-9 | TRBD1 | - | TGTGCCACCAAGGGACAGCTTAGGACTGAAGCTTTCTTT | CATKGQLRTEAFF
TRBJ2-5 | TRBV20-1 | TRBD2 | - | TGCAGTGCCCGAAGGGCTAGCGGGAGCCAAGAGACCCAGTACTTC | CSARRASGSQETQYF
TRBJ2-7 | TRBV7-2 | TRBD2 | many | TGTGCCAGCGCGACGGGGGGACTTTCCTACGAGCAGTACTTC | CASATGGLSYEQYF
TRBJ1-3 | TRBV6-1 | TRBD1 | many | TGTGCCAGCAGCCAAACCACAGGGGGCGGAAACACCATATATTTT | CASSQTTGGGNTIYF
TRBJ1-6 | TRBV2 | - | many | TGTGCCAGCGCAGATAATTCACCCCTCCACTTT | CASADNSPLHF
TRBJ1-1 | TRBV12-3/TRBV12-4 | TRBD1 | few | TGTGCCAGCAGTCGAAGTGGGACAGCTTCAAACACTGAAGCTTTCTTT | CASSRSGTASNTEAFF
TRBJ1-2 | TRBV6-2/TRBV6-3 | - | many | TGTGCCAGCAGTTACTCAGCTCACGTACACTTCTTCTTC | CASSYSAHVHFFF
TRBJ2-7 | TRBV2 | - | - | TGTGCCAGCAGGAGGACCAGCCCCAGCGAGCAGTACTTC | CASRRTSPSEQYF
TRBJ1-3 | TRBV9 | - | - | TGTGCCAGCAGCGTACAGGACGGATCTGGAAACACCATATATTTT | CASSVQDGSGNTIYF
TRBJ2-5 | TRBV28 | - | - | TGTGCCAGCAGTTTATTCCTTAGCTCTGAAGAGACCCAGTACTTC | CASSLFLSSEETQYF
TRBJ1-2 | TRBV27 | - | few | TGTGCCAGCAGTTTGGTGTACAGGTCGGATGGCTACACCTTC | CASSLVYRSDGYTF